This TCR beta chain appears in the sequencing data of a study of post-analysis software for immune sequencing data (dated by TCRdb to between 2014 and 2017). With regard to the full study: Recorded disease courses included relapsing-remitting, secondary progressive and progressive-relapsing multiple sclerosis, with some patients lacking subtype annotation. A subset of samples was prepared in parallel using single-end sample barcoding, then pooled and co-amplified after Illumina adapter ligation. The patient repertoires were compared against approximately ten previously published healthy control repertoires obtained from donors aged about 6 to 28 years. Findings and caveats that apply to the study as a whole: About five TRBV segments, including TRBV5-6, TRBV5-1 and TRBV20-1, were significantly more frequent in patients than controls. Direct clustering with F measure revealed strong co-clustering of samples prepared in the same batch, which led to a batch-effect correction. The multiple sclerosis patient group was slightly younger than the control group. Significantly lower normalized Chao1 diversity was found in multiple sclerosis patients than in controls, suggesting substantial peripheral T-cell clonal expansion.

Unmatched junction bases come to 10, with V trimmed by 5 bases and J by 2 bases. The germline V gene (reference sequence) sets CDR1 to LGHDT and CDR2 to YNNKEL. Spanning cysteine to phenylalanine, the CDR3 consists of 16 amino acids. Solely the CDR3 DNA is kept, with 48 bases framed from the first base. Regarding this clonotype: The antigen it recognizes is unknown. No much larger clone exists at a distance of one base, and base qualities are not known.

Libraries were constructed by PCR. The instrument was an Illumina HiSeq 2500. Unique molecular identifiers were incorporated into TCR beta cDNA libraries to reduce PCR and sequencing biases. About 500,000 cDNA molecules were obtained for every 1 to 10 million input T cells, so each molecule roughly corresponded to one T cell. The same protocol used for the earlier healthy control dataset was applied to prepare and sequence the patient libraries. Samples belonging to the same batch were prepared together, multiplexed and sequenced on a shared HiSeq lane. Processing in the source paper ran as follows. Raw barcoded reads were processed with MIGEC, and single-read molecular identifier groups were discarded before consensus assembly and CDR3 extraction. Clonotype tables were post-analysed with VDJtools, and diversity was normalized by down-sampling all datasets to the smallest sample size. To correct batch-related cross-sample contamination, repertoire overlap clustering matched CDR3 amino acid sequences but not nucleotide sequences. Clones were called with MiXCR by TCRdb after fastp trimmed the public reads at Q25, and only in-frame beta chains were retained. Duplicate CDR3 protein sequences are folded into a single record with the most common DNA and genes. The authors' filters were not applied to this entry. For this sample there are about 820,000 distinct CDR3 sequences; roughly 50% appear just once. In total, the top ten clones hold approximately 4.5% of the sample.

To demonstrate the VDJtools post-analysis software, TCR beta repertoires were profiled from the peripheral blood of about a dozen young patients with multiple sclerosis. Multiple sclerosis patients were children and adolescents aged roughly 6 to 16 years. This receptor chain uses TRBV3-1 and TRBJ2-3; 7 central bases correspond to TRBD2. The sequencing sample was made of blood. The sequence came from a girl aged 5-17 years with multiple sclerosis. The nucleotide sequence reads as follows: TGTGCCAGCAGCTCATCCAGCGGGGTGACCACAGATACGCAGTATTTT. This encodes CASSSSSGVTTDTQYF.